The source of this TCR beta chain is a study of human T cells and chemical hapten exposure. Overall study: Diphenylcyclopropenone doses were given weekly to the scalps of patients across the approximately 25-week study. Cases of alopecia areata, totalis or universalis occurred in a predominantly female patient group.

This CDR3 has 15 residues. With V trimmed by 5 bases and J by 7 bases, 8 bases remained unmatched. Germline assignment: CDR1 SGHVS and CDR2 FQNEAQ. The table lists this clonotype with a few counts. One entry per CDR3 protein results from TCRdb running MiXCR on the RACE reads. The sample includes 150,000 to 200,000 distinct CDR3 sequences, roughly 15% of them seen just once. Documented time point: patch test 1, 2 weeks after DPC sensitization. Noted treatment: therapeutic diphenylcyclopropenone sensitization with weekly scalp DPC. The sequence derives from a woman under 40 with alopecia areata. Some clones in this sample may be carry-over from other donors' samples. The V and J genes are TRBV7-8 and TRBJ1-6; TRBD1 matches 7 bases. The sample here was whole blood, taken in connection with sensitization to the hapten diphenylcyclopropenone (DPC). CDR3 bases: TGTGCCAGCAGCGCGGCGGACAGGACGAATTCACCCCTCCACTTT. As protein: CASSAADRTNSPLHF. Based on the CDR3 plus reference TRBV7-8 and TRBJ1-6, the full variable domain is GAGVSQSPRYKVAKRGQDVALRCDPISGHVSLFWYQQALGQGPEFLTYFQNEAQLDKSGLPSDRFFAERPEGSVSTLKIQRTQQEDSAVYLCASSAADRTNSPLHFGNGTRLTVT.